This passage covers 3 T cell receptor beta chains from one sample sequenced in a study of blood T cell repertoires in COVID-19 (dated by TCRdb to 2018 to 2021). The method behind the library was the immunoSEQ multiplex PCR assay. TCRdb retrieved this table from immuneACCESS and kept in-frame rearrangements only. Not all clones are present; in checked studies, unresolved V genes account for under half, and no reason is known for the remainder. This sample comprises about 190,000 clones, about four fifths of them detected only once. The leading ten clones occupy approximately 5.1% of the sample. Source material: peripheral blood. The receptors originated from an older woman with active or convalescent COVID-19.

The V call is TRBV24-1, the J call TRBJ2-1, with TRBD2 identical over 10 bases. The CDR3 runs to 15 residues. Per germline, CDR1 KGHDR and CDR2 SFDVKD. The V gene end was trimmed by 6 bases and the J gene end by 4 bases; junction bases not matched to a gene: 5. DNA of the CDR3: TGTGCCACCAGTACGTCTAGCGGGGGTTACAATGAGCAGTTCTTC. This sequence encodes CATSTSSGGYNEQFF.

This clone was seen repeatedly, ten times or more. The rearrangement uses TRBV18 and TRBJ2-2; TRBD2 might be the D (5 bases). The V end was cut by 0 bases, the J end by 9 bases, with 20 bases between. The CDR3 spans 17 residues. CDR1 is KGHSH and CDR2 is LQKENI in the germline V gene. CDR3 nucleotide sequence: TGTGCCAGCTCACCACCAGAGGGCAGGCGGAGTGATCGGGAGCTGTTTTTT. Encoded protein: CASSPPEGRRSDRELFF.

The chain carries TRBV18 and TRBJ2-7; no reliable D call. The V gene lost 2 bases and the J gene lost 3 bases, with 5 bases spanning the gap. Looked up from germline, CDR1 is KGHSH and CDR2 is LQKENI. The CDR3 is 12 residues long. The CDR3 DNA follows: TGTGCCAGCTCACCATATAACTACGAGCAGTACTTC. Protein sequence: CASSPYNYEQYF.